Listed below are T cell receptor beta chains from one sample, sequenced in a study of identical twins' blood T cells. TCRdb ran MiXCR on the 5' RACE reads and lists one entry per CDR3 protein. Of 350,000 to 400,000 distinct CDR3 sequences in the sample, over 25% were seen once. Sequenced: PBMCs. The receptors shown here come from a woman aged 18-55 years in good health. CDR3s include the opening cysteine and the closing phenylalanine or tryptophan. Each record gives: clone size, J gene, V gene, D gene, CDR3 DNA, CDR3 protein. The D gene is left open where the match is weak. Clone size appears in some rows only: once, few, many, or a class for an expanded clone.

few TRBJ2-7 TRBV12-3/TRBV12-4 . TGTGCCAGCAGTCTTACCAGGGGCCGGGTGCCACTTAGAGAGCAGTACTTC CASSLTRGRVPLREQYF
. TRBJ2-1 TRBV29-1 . TGCAGCGTCCCCGTGGTCCCTAATGCCAATGAGCAGTTCTTC CSVPVVPNANEQFF
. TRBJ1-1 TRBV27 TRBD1 TGTGCCAGCAGTTACTACAGGGGGGTTGAAGCTTTCTTT CASSYYRGVEAFF
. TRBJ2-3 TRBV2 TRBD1 TGTGCGAGACAGGGGGCAAGGGATACGCAGTATTTT CARQGARDTQYF
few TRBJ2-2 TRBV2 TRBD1 TGTGCCAGCAGTGACCCCGCATCAAGACAGGGGGTATACACCGGGGAGCTGTTTTTT CASSDPASRQGVYTGELFF
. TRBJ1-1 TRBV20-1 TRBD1 TGCAGTTCTAGTGGGACAGGGGTCACTGAAGCTTTCTTT CSSSGTGVTEAFF
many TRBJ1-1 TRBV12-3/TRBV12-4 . TGTGCCAGCAGTTTGTGGGGATCTGAAGCTTTCTTT CASSLWGSEAFF
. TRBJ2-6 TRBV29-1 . TGCAGCGTTGATTATGGGGCCAACGTCCTGACTTTC CSVDYGANVLTF
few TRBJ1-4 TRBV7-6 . TGTGCCAGCAGCTTAGACACAGGCCTCAATGAAAAACTGTTTTTT CASSLDTGLNEKLFF
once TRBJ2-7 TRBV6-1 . TGTGCCAGCAGTGAACGTCCATGGACGGAAGAGCAGTACTTC CASSERPWTEEQYF
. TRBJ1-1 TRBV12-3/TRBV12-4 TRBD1 TGTGCCAGCAGTTTACCCCGGACAGGGGCTTTCTTT CASSLPRTGAFF